Following are 15 T cell receptor beta chains from one sample sequenced in a study of blood T cell repertoires in COVID-19 (TCRdb year 2020). Library construction relied on the immunoSEQ multiplex PCR assay. This is the immuneACCESS table as TCRdb keeps it, with only in-frame sequences that have V and J called. A part of the clones is gone; compared with another copy, unresolved V genes explain less than half, and the rest is unexplained. Within this sample are around 81,000 clones, with about four fifths of them counted one time only. Under 15% of the sample is held by the ten biggest clonotypes. The sequencing input was peripheral blood. All receptors derive from a human donor in a cohort sampled during active COVID-19.

This chain connects TRBV9 to TRBJ2-3, with 12 bases matching TRBD2. Trimming cost V 2 bases and J 6 bases; bases outside gene matches: 7. The germline V gene has CDR1 SGDLS and CDR2 YYNGEE. The CDR3 is 16 amino acids. CDR3 DNA sequence: TGTGCCAGCAGCGTTTCGACTAGCGGGGGCCGCGATACGCAGTATTTT. Translated: CASSVSTSGGRDTQYF.

This sequence joins TRBV19 and TRBJ1-4; D is uncertain. The CDR3 runs 14 residues. Trimming took off 3 bases at V and 0 bases at J, with 5 bases between the two ends. Germline loops: CDR1 LNHDA, CDR2 SQIVND (reference sequence). CDR3 protein: CASSIIATNEKLFF. CDR3 coding DNA: TGTGCCAGTAGTATTATAGCAACTAATGAAAAACTGTTTTTT.

The chain recombines TRBV6-5 with TRBJ1-2, with 7 bases lining up with TRBD1. V lost 8 bases, J lost 5 bases, and 14 bases stayed unmatched. The CDR3 loop spans 15 amino acids. Germline loops: CDR1 MNHEY, CDR2 SVGAGI. CDR3 nucleotides: TGTGCCAGCCAGCCGGATGGGACAGTATTTTATGGCTACACCTTC. As protein: CASQPDGTVFYGYTF.

The chain uses TRBV7-9 and TRBJ2-3; tentatively, D is TRBD2 (5 bases). CDR3 size: 17 residues. Per germline, CDR1 SEHNR and CDR2 FQNEAQ (reference sequence). V dropped 1 base and J dropped 0 bases, with 14 bases sitting between them. The CDR3 sequence: CASSLVGVWTSTDTQYF. CDR3 sequence (DNA): TGTGCCAGCAGCTTAGTAGGAGTCTGGACTAGCACAGATACGCAGTATTTT.

The chain has TRBV4-2 and TRBJ1-3; possibly TRBD1 for D (6 bases). V lost 1 base to trimming and J lost 4 bases, with 17 bases between them. This CDR3 is built from 17 residues. CDR1 is LGHNA, CDR2 YNFKEQ, per germline. The CDR3 DNA reads as TGTGCCAGCAGCCAAGCTGGCAGGGGCCTCTTCGGAAACACCATATATTTT. It encodes CASSQAGRGLFGNTIYF.

Relative to its sample, this clone is medium-sized (0.01 to 0.1%). This chain uses TRBV6-5 with TRBJ1-5, with TRBD1 identical over 7 bases. CDR1 and CDR2 (germline): MNHEY, SVGAGI. After removal of 2 bases from V and 6 bases from J, the junction contained 1 base not matched to a gene. CDR3 length: 13 residues. The DNA for the CDR3 is TGTGCCAGCAGTTACGACAGGGTTCAGCCCCAGCATTTT. Translating gives CASSYDRVQPQHF.

This chain joins TRBV15 and TRBJ2-6; D is unclear. This CDR3 is 14 amino acids long. CDR1 is LNHNV and CDR2 is YYDKDF in the germline V gene (reference sequence). Trimming removed 5 bases from V and 4 bases from J, with 9 bases in between. CDR3 sequence reads: CATSSRKGANVLTF. For the CDR3, the DNA is TGTGCCACCAGCTCCAGAAAAGGGGCCAACGTCCTGACTTTC. The full variable domain, its missing parts supplied by reference TRBV15 and TRBJ2-6, is DAMVIQNPRYQVTQFGKPVTLSCSQTLNHNVMYWYQQKSSQAPKLLFHYYDKDFNNEADTPDNFQSRRPNTSFCFLDIRSPGLGDTAMYLCATSSRKGANVLTFGAGSRLTVL.

This clone occurred once. J is TRBJ2-7 and V is TRBV28; 10 bases fit TRBD2. The CDR3 is made up of 14 amino acids. From germline, CDR1 is MDHEN and CDR2 SYDVKM. The trim removed 6 bases at V and 0 bases at J, leaving 2 bases unmatched. In DNA form, the CDR3 reads TGTGCCAGCAGGATAGCGGGGGGCTCCTACGAGCAGTACTTC. Translation: CASRIAGGSYEQYF.

V gene TRBV28 combines with J gene TRBJ1-5; unclear D gene. The CDR3 covers 14 residues. V dropped 6 bases and J dropped 1 base, with 10 bases sitting between them. Germline lookup yields CDR1 MDHEN and CDR2 SYDVKM. CDR3 amino acids: CASSGLRSNQPQHF. The CDR3 DNA sequence: TGTGCCAGCAGCGGGTTGCGGAGCAATCAGCCCCAGCATTTT.

This clone was seen a handful of times. The V gene is TRBV7-9, the J gene TRBJ2-7; a possible D gene is TRBD2 (6 bases). This CDR3 spans 14 amino acids. The V gene lost 2 bases and the J gene lost 5 bases, with 13 bases spanning the gap. Germline V gene data show CDR1 as SEHNR and CDR2 as FQNEAQ (reference sequence). CDR3 sequence reads: CASSLLGGRDEQYF. Here the CDR3 DNA reads TGTGCCAGCAGCTTACTGGGGGGAAGGGACGAGCAGTACTTC.

This clone was counted a few times. The gene calls are TRBV30 and TRBJ2-4; perhaps TRBD2 as D (5 bases). CDR3 length: 15 amino acids. With 2 bases removed from V and 1 base from J, the gap between germline ends came to 12 bases. Germline CDR1 reads GTSNPN; CDR2 reads SVGIG (reference sequence). CDR3 residues: CAWSFLGGAKNIQYF. CDR3 DNA: TGTGCCTGGAGTTTTTTAGGCGGGGCCAAAAACATTCAGTACTTC.

The V call is TRBV19, the J call TRBJ1-1; D possibly corresponds to TRBD1 (5 bases). Germline V gene lookup returns CDR1 LNHDA and CDR2 SQIVND (reference sequence). Between the trimmed V and J ends, which lost 0 bases and 6 bases, there was a span of 11 bases. This CDR3 is 14 amino acids long. In nucleotides, the CDR3 is TGTGCCAGTAGTATAGATCGGGGGAGGGCTGAAGCTTTCTTT. Amino acids: CASSIDRGRAEAFF.

This clone was picked up one time. This CDR3 is CASSPLAGGITDTQYF. CDR3 in DNA: TGTGCCAGCAGCCCCTTAGCGGGGGGCATCACAGATACGCAGTATTTT. The V call is TRBV7-9, the J call TRBJ2-3; 10 bases fit TRBD2. The ends lost 5 bases at V and 2 bases at J; junction bases unmatched: 7. Germline lookup yields CDR1 SEHNR and CDR2 FQNEAQ (reference sequence). CDR3 size: 16 residues.

This rearrangement joins TRBV5-1 to TRBJ2-1; TRBD1 matches at 9 bases. This CDR3 contains 16 residues. Germline V lookup: CDR1 SGHRS, CDR2 YFSETQ. Germline trimming cut 0 bases from V and 7 bases from J; bases unmatched to any gene: 8. CDR3 DNA: TGCGCCAGCAGCTTGGACGGGACAGGGTTGGGAAATGAGCAGTTCTTC. Its translation is CASSLDGTGLGNEQFF.

This clone appeared a single time. The chain couples TRBV28 to TRBJ1-2; D unresolved. Germline-derived CDR1 and CDR2 are MDHEN and SYDVKM. The V end lost 10 bases, the J end lost 2 bases, and 5 bases lay between the germline ends. CDR3 length: 10 amino acids. This chain's CDR3 is CATLNYGYTF. CDR3 in DNA: TGTGCCACCCTAAACTATGGCTACACCTTC.